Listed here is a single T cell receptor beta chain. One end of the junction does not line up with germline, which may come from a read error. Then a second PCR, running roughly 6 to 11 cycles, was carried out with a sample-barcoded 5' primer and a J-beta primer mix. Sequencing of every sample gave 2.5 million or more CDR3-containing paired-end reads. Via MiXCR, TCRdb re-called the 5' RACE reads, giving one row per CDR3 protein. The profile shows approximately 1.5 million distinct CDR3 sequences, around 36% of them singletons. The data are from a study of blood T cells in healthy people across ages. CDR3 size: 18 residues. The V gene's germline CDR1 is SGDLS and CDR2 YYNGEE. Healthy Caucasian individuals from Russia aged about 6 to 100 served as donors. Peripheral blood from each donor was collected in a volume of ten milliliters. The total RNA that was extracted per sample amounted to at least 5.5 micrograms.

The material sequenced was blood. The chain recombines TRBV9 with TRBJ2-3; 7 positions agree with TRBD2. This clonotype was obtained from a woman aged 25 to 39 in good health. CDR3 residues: CASSVGGRLALSTDTQYF. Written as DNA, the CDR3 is TGTGCCAGCAGTGTAGGAGGGAGACTAGCCCTAAGCACAGATACGCAGTATTTT.